This T cell receptor beta chain originates from a study of cytomegalovirus exposure and HLA in healthy donors (dated by TCRdb to the late 2010s). At the level of the whole study: A later analysis indicated that the 110 or so validation repertoires were generated on the platform also employed for the approximately 670 repertoires of the first cohort. The aim of the study was to test whether cataloging public T cell receptors could identify signatures of past pathogen exposure. A separate validation cohort of more than 100 different subjects was used in addition to the approximately 610-subject first cohort. High-throughput TCR immunosequencing, statistical association of individual TCRs with disease status, and machine learning were combined to predict cytomegalovirus infection status. General conclusions and limits of the study: All 110 or so repertoires were used to score co-occurrence in the validation cohort in a later analysis, because that analysis had no HLA typing for the cohort. The classifier was reported to diagnose cytomegalovirus status with high specificity and sensitivity in both the original cohort and the validation cohort. In the study, around 160 TCR beta chains were listed as associated with cytomegalovirus. Across donors, most TCR sequences were observed very rarely, whereas some public TCRs were present in many individuals. A few of the identified cytomegalovirus-associated TCR beta chains were confirmed in vitro to be specific for cytomegalovirus antigens. A later analysis found that TCRs clustered in the first cohort also tended to co-occur in the roughly 120 validation repertoires, with approximately 94% of cluster scores above 0. It was suggested by the authors that the approach could potentially be generalized to other disease states and immunological phenotypes.

The CDR3 runs 11 amino acids, cysteine and phenylalanine included. Of the read, only the CDR3 DNA is kept; its 33 bases are in frame from base 1. CDR1 and CDR2, looked up from the germline V gene, are SQVTM and ANQGSEA. V sheds 6 bases and J sheds 4 bases, leaving 9 bases between their ends. The protocol used for the library was the immunoSEQ multiplex PCR assay. The original pipeline was this. A statistical classification framework was built to diagnose cytomegalovirus status from the catalog of TCR beta chain sequences. Held by TCRdb, this immuneACCESS table contains in-frame sequences only and omits some clones. Under half of the omission traces to an unresolved V gene where checked; the cause of the rest is unknown. Clone size and V and J calls were adopted from that table, with D and trimming inferred from the DNA. The sample table shows roughly 150,000 clones, and 86% are seen once. The ten largest clones add up to around 6% of the sample.

Regarding this clone: Its antigen target is currently unknown. Base qualities are not at hand, and no much larger clone is one base apart.

The donors belonged to the validation cohort of about 130 subjects, which was separate from the roughly 700-subject first cohort. The sequenced sample was PBMCs. The TCR originated in a woman under 40 in good health and CMV-seronegative. The chain joins TRBV29-1 to TRBJ1-2; possibly the D gene is TRBD1, per 5 matching bases. The nucleotide sequence reads as follows: TGCAGCGTGGGGGGGAGCTATGGCTACACCTTC. This gives the protein CSVGGSYGYTF.